This passage covers 18 T cell receptor beta chains from one sample sequenced in a study of Graves' ophthalmopathy and Graves' hyperthyroidism. The study amplified TCR beta CDR3 regions using RNA transcripts. The authors performed first-round RT-PCR with HTBI primers and then a second-round multiplex PCR. TCRdb called the multiplex PCR reads again in MiXCR, with one record for every CDR3 protein. The profile shows under 250,000 distinct CDR3 sequences, 20% to 25% of them singletons. Source material: peripheral blood. These receptors originate from a woman aged 50 to 60 with Graves' ophthalmopathy.

This clonotype has just one count. This may come from a read error, since a much larger clone is one base off. The chain uses TRBV19 and TRBJ1-2; 10 positions agree with TRBD1. The ends lost 5 bases at V and 6 bases at J; junction bases unmatched: 3. Per germline, CDR1 LNHDA and CDR2 SQIVND (reference sequence). The CDR3 is 13 amino acids. DNA of the CDR3: TGTGCCAGTAGTGACAGGGGGCTTCATGGCTACACCTTC. Translated, it gives CASSDRGLHGYTF.

The gene calls are TRBV28 and TRBJ1-1; D might be TRBD1 (5 bases). The CDR3 covers 13 residues. V was shortened by 6 bases and J by 5 bases, with 13 bases between the two germline ends. Germline lookup yields CDR1 MDHEN and CDR2 SYDVKM. The CDR3 DNA follows: TGTGCCAGCAGGCAGTTTGGGGGAACTGAAGCTTTCTTT. It codes for CASRQFGGTEAFF.

The chain employs TRBV12-3 or TRBV12-4 and TRBJ2-2; 8 nucleotides match TRBD1. The CDR3 contains 14 residues. The ends lost 11 bases at V and 4 bases at J; junction bases unmatched: 9. For the CDR3, the DNA is TGTGCCGGGCAACGACAGGGGACCACCGGGGAGCTGTTTTTT. It translates to CAGQRQGTTGELFF.

As regards this clonotype: At one end the junction does not follow the germline gene, possibly because of a read error. The rearrangement links TRBV30 to TRBJ1-2; tentatively, D is TRBD1 (5 bases). The CDR3 consists of 15 residues. Germline loops: CDR1 GTSNPN, CDR2 SVGIG (reference sequence). DNA for the CDR3: TGTGCCTGGACGACCCTTCGGCCCGGGGGGTGGGGCTACACCTTT. It yields the protein CAWTTLRPGGWGYTF.

This clonotype was seen only a few times. The chain employs TRBV9 and TRBJ2-7; D remains unclear. Germline V CDR1 and CDR2: SGDLS, YYNGEE. CDR3 length: 16 residues. V was shortened by 3 bases and J by 0 bases, with 16 bases between the two germline ends. CDR3 DNA sequence: TGTGCCAGCAGCGCCCTTCCCAGAGCCAACTCCTACGAGCAGTACTTC. Translation gives CASSALPRANSYEQYF.

The V call is TRBV24-1, the J call TRBJ2-5; TRBD1 matches at 8 bases. The ends lost 4 bases at V and 1 base at J; junction bases unmatched: 4. The CDR3 extends over 15 amino acids. The V gene's germline CDR1 is KGHDR and CDR2 SFDVKD. The DNA for the CDR3 is TGTGCCACCAGTGACCACGACAGGGGCCAAGAGACCCAGTACTTC. Its protein product is CATSDHDRGQETQYF.

This clonotype was observed many times. The chain has TRBV28 and TRBJ1-1; D remains unclear. V was clipped by 1 base and J by 8 bases, with 17 bases between them. CDR3 size: 15 residues. Germline V gene lookup returns CDR1 MDHEN and CDR2 SYDVKM. The CDR3 protein is CASSLFAGPSGEAFF. CDR3 in DNA: TGTGCCAGCAGTTTATTTGCCGGACCCTCCGGGGAAGCTTTCTTT.

The table lists this clonotype with many counts. V usage is TRBV18 and J usage is TRBJ1-6; the D is unclear. The CDR3 sequence is 13 residues long. V was clipped by 5 bases and J by 9 bases, with 11 bases between them. The germline gives CDR1 KGHSH, CDR2 LQKENI. The DNA of the CDR3 is TGTGCCAGCTCATTTGAACGCATTTCACCCCTCCACTTT. This translates into CASSFERISPLHF.

On this clonotype itself: Possible read error: a much larger clone is one base away. This chain connects TRBV20-1 to TRBJ2-4, with D possibly TRBD2 on 5 matching bases. Looked up from germline, CDR1 is DFQATT and CDR2 is SNEGSKA (reference sequence). The CDR3 loop spans 13 amino acids. CDR3 coding DNA: TGCAGTACTAGAGTTCTAGCCAAAAACATTCAGTACTTC. Protein sequence: CSTRVLAKNIQYF.

This clonotype was observed at least ten times. The chain recombines TRBV7-2 with TRBJ2-5; D unresolved. The germline V and J ends were trimmed by 0 bases and 4 bases, with 3 bases remaining between them. The CDR3 sequence is 12 residues long. Looked up from germline, CDR1 is SGHTA and CDR2 is FQGNSA. The DNA of the CDR3 is TGTGCCAGCAGCTTAGCTTTAGAGACCCAGTACTTC. Translation: CASSLALETQYF.

Many counts were recorded for this clonotype. The V gene is TRBV12-3 or TRBV12-4, the J gene TRBJ2-5; 11 bases align to TRBD1. The CDR3 sequence is 14 residues long. J gave up 5 bases and V 8 bases, and 7 bases lay outside the gene matches. As DNA, the CDR3 is TGTGCCAGCGGACGGACAGGGGGCTTGGAGACCCAGTACTTC. Amino acid sequence: CASGRTGGLETQYF.

This clonotype was observed at least ten times. The chain joins TRBV19 to TRBJ2-2; weak D call: TRBD2 (5 bases). V was pared by 7 bases and J by 1 base, with 10 bases between. CDR3 size: 14 residues. Germline CDR1 LNHDA, CDR2 SQIVND (reference sequence). The CDR3 DNA reads as TGTGCCAGTAAGGGCGGGTGGAACACCGGGGAGCTGTTTTTT. This encodes CASKGGWNTGELFF.

The J gene is TRBJ1-6, the V gene TRBV6-2 or TRBV6-3, with TRBD1 as a possible D gene (5 bases). This CDR3 spans 16 amino acids. Germline V lookup: CDR1 MNHEY, CDR2 SVGEGT. Trimming stripped 6 bases from V and 7 bases from J, with 19 bases between. DNA of the CDR3: TGTGCCAGCAGGGACGGGGCGTCTGGACCAAATTCACCCCTCCACTTT. It yields the protein CASRDGASGPNSPLHF.

On this clonotype: Just one base apart from a much larger clone, this may be a read error. Lacking the conserved final phenylalanine or tryptophan, this CDR3 likely reflects a read error. This chain uses TRBV28 with TRBJ2-6, with 10 bases matching TRBD1. This CDR3 has 16 amino acids. Germline lookup yields CDR1 MDHEN and CDR2 SYDVKM. Unmatched junction bases numbered 5, after V lost 6 bases and J lost 3 bases. This chain's CDR3 is CASRTGGNGGANVLTL. In nucleotides, the CDR3 is TGTGCCAGCAGGACAGGGGGCAACGGTGGGGCCAACGTCCTGACTTTA.

In this sample, this clonotype turned up many times. The genes are TRBV12-3 or TRBV12-4 and TRBJ2-7, with 11 nucleotides matching TRBD1. The ends lost 6 bases at V and 2 bases at J; junction bases unmatched: 6. The CDR3 is made up of 15 amino acids. The CDR3 DNA sequence: TGTGCCAGCAGCCGTGGACAGGGGGCTGCCTACGAGCAGTACTTC. Translation gives CASSRGQGAAYEQYF.

This clonotype was found once. This chain links TRBV20-1 with TRBJ1-6; a weak D match, TRBD1 (5 bases). Between the trimmed V and J ends, which lost 6 bases and 8 bases, there was a span of 20 bases. The CDR3 has 15 residues. Germline V gene data show CDR1 as DFQATT and CDR2 as SNEGSKA (reference sequence). DNA for the CDR3: TGCAGTGCGATGGGGGACCGCTATACGGATTCACCCCTCCACTTT. This translates into CSAMGDRYTDSPLHF.

This clonotype was recorded a few times. The chain couples TRBV13 to TRBJ2-3, with D perhaps matching TRBD1 (6 bases). The CDR3 totals 14 residues. Deletions cut 6 bases from V and 5 bases from J, with 15 bases between. Germline V gene data show CDR1 as PRHDT and CDR2 as FYEKMQ (reference sequence). Here the CDR3 reads CASSPPGAGDTQYF. The CDR3 DNA sequence: TGTGCCAGCAGTCCTCCAGGGGCTGGAGATACGCAGTATTTT.

This clonotype was seen repeatedly, ten times or more. This chain links TRBV19 with TRBJ2-5; D gene ambiguous. From germline, CDR1 is LNHDA and CDR2 SQIVND (reference sequence). V dropped 1 base and J dropped 6 bases, with 6 bases sitting between them. CDR3 length equals 12 residues. CDR3 nucleotide sequence: TGTGCCAGTAGTATAGGGGGTAAGACCCAGTACTTC. Protein product: CASSIGGKTQYF.